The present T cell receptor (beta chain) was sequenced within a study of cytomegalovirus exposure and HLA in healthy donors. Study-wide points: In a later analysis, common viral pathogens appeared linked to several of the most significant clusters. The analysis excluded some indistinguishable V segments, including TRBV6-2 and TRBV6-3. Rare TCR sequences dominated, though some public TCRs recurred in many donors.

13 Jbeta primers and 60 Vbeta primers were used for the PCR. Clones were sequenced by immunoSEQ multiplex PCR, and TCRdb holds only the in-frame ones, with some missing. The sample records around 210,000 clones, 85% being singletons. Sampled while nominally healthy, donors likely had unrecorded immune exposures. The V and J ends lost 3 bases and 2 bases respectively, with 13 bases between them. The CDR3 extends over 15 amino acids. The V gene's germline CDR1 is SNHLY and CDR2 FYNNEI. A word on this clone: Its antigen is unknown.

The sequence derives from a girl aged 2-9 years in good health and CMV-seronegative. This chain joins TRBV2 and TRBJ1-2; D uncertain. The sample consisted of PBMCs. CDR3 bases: TGTGCCAGCAGTGAGGGTTGGGCGTTCAACTATGGCTACACCTTC. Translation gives CASSEGWAFNYGYTF.